A selection of T cell receptor beta chains follows, all from one sample in a study of blood T cell repertoires in COVID-19. Only in-frame clones appear in the TCRdb table, and some are missing; sequencing was by immunoSEQ multiplex PCR. Found here are roughly 130,000 clones, around 87% of them singletons; the top ten hold 3.6%. Sequenced: peripheral blood. The source of these receptors is a woman aged 55-75 years with acute or convalescent COVID-19. Each CDR3 is given with its conserved first and last residue. Each record gives: clone size, D gene, V gene, J gene, CDR3 protein, CDR3 DNA. A D gene is named only where the DNA matches it firmly. Part of the rows lack a size; the others show once, few, many or a class for expanded clones.

abundance: -
d_gene: -
v_gene: TRBV2
j_gene: TRBJ1-3
CDR3aa: CASSETKRIYF
CDR3nt: TGTGCCAGCAGTGAAACTAAGAGAATATATTTT

abundance: -
d_gene: TRBD1
v_gene: TRBV9
j_gene: TRBJ1-2
CDR3aa: CASSVGTGDYGYTF
CDR3nt: TGTGCCAGCAGCGTAGGGACAGGGGACTATGGCTACACCTTC

abundance: -
d_gene: -
v_gene: TRBV7-3
j_gene: TRBJ2-3
CDR3aa: CASSLGPRDTQYF
CDR3nt: TGTGCCAGCAGCTTAGGGCCGAGAGATACGCAGTATTTT

abundance: -
d_gene: -
v_gene: TRBV18
j_gene: TRBJ1-1
CDR3aa: CASSPDQGQGGTEAFF
CDR3nt: TGTGCCAGCTCACCCGATCAGGGCCAAGGTGGTACTGAAGCTTTCTTT

abundance: -
d_gene: TRBD2
v_gene: TRBV5-1
j_gene: TRBJ2-5
CDR3aa: CASTGGGNQETQYF
CDR3nt: TGCGCCAGCACGGGAGGCGGCAACCAAGAGACCCAGTACTTC

abundance: -
d_gene: TRBD1
v_gene: TRBV4-2
j_gene: TRBJ2-1
CDR3aa: CASSFRGQGTYNEQFF
CDR3nt: TGTGCCAGCAGCTTCCGGGGACAGGGCACCTACAATGAGCAGTTCTTC

abundance: -
d_gene: -
v_gene: TRBV30
j_gene: TRBJ1-6
CDR3aa: CAWSGQVNSPLHF
CDR3nt: TGTGCCTGGAGTGGTCAGGTTAATTCACCCCTCCACTTT

abundance: -
d_gene: TRBD1
v_gene: TRBV4-2
j_gene: TRBJ1-2
CDR3aa: CASSQDGLRDSYGYTF
CDR3nt: TGTGCCAGCAGCCAAGACGGCCTCCGGGACAGCTATGGCTACACCTTC

abundance: -
d_gene: -
v_gene: TRBV18
j_gene: TRBJ1-1
CDR3aa: CASSPGGDTEAFF
CDR3nt: TGTGCCAGCTCTCCCGGGGGGGACACTGAAGCTTTCTTT

abundance: -
d_gene: -
v_gene: TRBV7-9
j_gene: TRBJ2-2
CDR3aa: CASSLELAKTGELFF
CDR3nt: TGTGCCAGCAGCTTAGAACTAGCCAAGACCGGGGAGCTGTTTTTT

abundance: -
d_gene: -
v_gene: TRBV5-1
j_gene: TRBJ1-3
CDR3aa: CASRPSGGVHTIYF
CDR3nt: TGCGCCAGCAGACCCAGTGGGGGGGTTCACACCATATATTTT

abundance: once
d_gene: -
v_gene: TRBV2
j_gene: TRBJ1-2
CDR3aa: CASSPVGGRGYTF
CDR3nt: TGTGCCAGCAGCCCCGTGGGGGGAAGAGGCTACACCTTC